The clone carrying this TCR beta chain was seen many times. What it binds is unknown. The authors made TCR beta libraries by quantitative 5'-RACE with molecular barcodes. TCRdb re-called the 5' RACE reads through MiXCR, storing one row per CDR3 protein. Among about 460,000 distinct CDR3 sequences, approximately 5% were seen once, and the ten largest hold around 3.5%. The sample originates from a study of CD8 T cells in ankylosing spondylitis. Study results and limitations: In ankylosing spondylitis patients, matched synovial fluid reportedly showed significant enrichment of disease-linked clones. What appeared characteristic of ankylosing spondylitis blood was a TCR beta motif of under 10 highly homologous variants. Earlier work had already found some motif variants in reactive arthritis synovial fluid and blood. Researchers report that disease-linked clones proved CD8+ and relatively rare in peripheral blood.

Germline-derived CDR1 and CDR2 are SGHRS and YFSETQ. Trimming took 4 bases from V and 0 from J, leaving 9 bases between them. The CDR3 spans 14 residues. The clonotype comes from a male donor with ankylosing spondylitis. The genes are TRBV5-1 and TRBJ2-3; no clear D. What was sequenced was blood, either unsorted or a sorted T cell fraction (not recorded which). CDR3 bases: TGCGCCAGCAGCGGATTGACTAGCACAGATACGCAGTATTTT. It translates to CASSGLTSTDTQYF.